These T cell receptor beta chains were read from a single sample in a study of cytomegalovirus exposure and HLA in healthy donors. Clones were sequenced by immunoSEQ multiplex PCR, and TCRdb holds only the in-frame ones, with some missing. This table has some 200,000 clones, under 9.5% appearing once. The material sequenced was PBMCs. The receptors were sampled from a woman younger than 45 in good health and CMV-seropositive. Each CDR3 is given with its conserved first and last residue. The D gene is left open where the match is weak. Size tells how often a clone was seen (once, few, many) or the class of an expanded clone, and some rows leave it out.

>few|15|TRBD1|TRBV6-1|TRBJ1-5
CASSGRDRGLQPQHF
TGTGCCAGCAGTGGCCGGGACAGGGGGCTTCAGCCCCAGCATTTT
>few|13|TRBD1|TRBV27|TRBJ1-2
CASSTGGYYGYTF
TGTGCCAGCAGTACAGGGGGTTACTATGGCTACACCTTC
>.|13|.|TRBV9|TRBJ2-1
CASRSYSYNEQFF
TGTGCCAGCAGAAGCTATAGCTACAATGAGCAGTTCTTC
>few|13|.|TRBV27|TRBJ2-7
CASSPPSSHEQYF
TGTGCCAGCAGTCCCCCCTCAAGCCACGAGCAGTACTTC
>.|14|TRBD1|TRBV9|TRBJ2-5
CASSPRQGTWTQYF
TGTGCCAGCAGCCCCCGACAGGGTACCTGGACCCAGTACTTC
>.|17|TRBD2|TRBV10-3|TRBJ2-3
CAASPGLAGREADTQYF
TGTGCCGCCAGCCCGGGACTAGCGGGAAGAGAGGCAGATACGCAGTATTTT
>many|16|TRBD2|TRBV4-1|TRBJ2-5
CASSPVGRGSQETQYF
TGCGCCAGCAGCCCCGTGGGGAGGGGAAGCCAAGAGACCCAGTACTTC
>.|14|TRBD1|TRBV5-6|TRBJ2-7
CASSPTGGYREQYF
TGTGCCAGCAGCCCCACAGGGGGGTATCGCGAGCAGTACTTC
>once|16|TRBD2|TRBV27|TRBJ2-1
CAAGGSGSLSINEQFF
TGTGCCGCCGGTGGTAGCGGGAGTCTCTCAATCAATGAGCAGTTCTTC
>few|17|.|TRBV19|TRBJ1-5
CASRSTGKGYSNQPQHF
TGTGCCAGTAGGTCTACAGGGAAAGGCTATAGCAATCAGCCCCAGCATTTT
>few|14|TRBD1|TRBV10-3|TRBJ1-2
CAISEMGQGSGYTF
TGTGCCATCAGTGAGATGGGACAGGGGAGCGGCTACACCTTC
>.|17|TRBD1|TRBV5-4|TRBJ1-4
CASRLTGGTTTNEKLFF
TGTGCCAGCAGACTTACAGGGGGGACCACAACTAATGAAAAACTGTTTTTT
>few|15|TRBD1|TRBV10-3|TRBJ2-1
CAISFGDRVNNEQFF
TGTGCCATCAGTTTCGGGGACAGGGTTAACAATGAGCAGTTCTTC
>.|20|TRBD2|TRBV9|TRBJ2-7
CASSVDGLAGGVGFDYEQYF
TGTGCCAGCAGCGTAGACGGTCTAGCGGGAGGCGTTGGTTTTGATTACGAGCAGTACTTC
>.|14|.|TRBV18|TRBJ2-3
CASSPPSSVDTQYF
TGTGCCAGCTCACCTCCATCCTCAGTAGATACGCAGTATTTT
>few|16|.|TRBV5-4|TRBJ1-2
CASSLEPAGTLYGYTF
TGTGCCAGCAGCTTGGAACCCGCGGGGACGCTCTATGGCTACACCTTC
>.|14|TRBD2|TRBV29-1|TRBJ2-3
CSVGQGLRTDTQYF
TGCAGCGTTGGCCAGGGACTACGTACAGATACGCAGTATTTT
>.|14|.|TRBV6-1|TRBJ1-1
CASSLARGNTEAFF
TGTGCCAGCAGCTTGGCCCGAGGGAACACTGAAGCTTTCTTT